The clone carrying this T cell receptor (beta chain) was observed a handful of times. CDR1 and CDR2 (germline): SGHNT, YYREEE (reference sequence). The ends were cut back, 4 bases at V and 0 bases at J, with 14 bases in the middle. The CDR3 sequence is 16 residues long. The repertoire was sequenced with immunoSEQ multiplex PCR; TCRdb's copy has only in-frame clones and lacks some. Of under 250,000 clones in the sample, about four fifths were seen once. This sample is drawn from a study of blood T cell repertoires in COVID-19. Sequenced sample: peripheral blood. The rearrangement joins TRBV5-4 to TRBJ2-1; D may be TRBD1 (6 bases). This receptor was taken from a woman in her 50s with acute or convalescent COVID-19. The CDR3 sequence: CASSQDRPSSYNEQFF. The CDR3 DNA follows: TGTGCCAGCAGCCAAGACAGGCCAAGCTCCTACAATGAGCAGTTCTTC.